This T cell receptor (beta chain) originates from a study of blood T cell repertoires in COVID-19. V shed 3 bases and J 8 bases; nucleotides not matched to a gene: 5. The CDR3 is 14 amino acids. Per germline, CDR1 SEHNR and CDR2 FQNEAQ (reference sequence). Using immunoSEQ multiplex PCR, the repertoire was profiled, and TCRdb retains in-frame clones only, with some absent. The sample has about 300,000 clones, 86% seen once. Donors in Cohort 3 who had recovered were those with two negative PCRs, healthcare professional clearance, or resolution of their symptoms. The clonotype was recovered from a man aged 25 to 45 who had recovered from COVID-19. The chain couples TRBV7-9 to TRBJ2-2, with 8 bases identical to TRBD2. The material sequenced was PBMCs or T cells enriched from blood (not recorded which). The CDR3, as DNA: TGTGCCAGCAGCTTCAGCGGGAGAACTGGGGAGCTGTTTTTT. Its translation is CASSFSGRTGELFF.